This T cell receptor (beta chain) originates from a study of shared clonotypes between healthy human individuals. The CDR3 contains 15 residues. The germline V gene encodes CDR1 SGHNT and CDR2 YYREEE (reference sequence). V dropped 4 bases and J dropped 1 base, with 12 bases sitting between them. Sorted-subset replicate PCRs used 200 ng of genomic DNA. This amount corresponded to tens of thousands of T cell genomes. Clones were read by immunoSEQ multiplex PCR, and TCRdb kept only the in-frame ones, dropping some. The sample lists around 2,000,000 clones, approximately 95% occurring once. Naive CD45RA+ and memory CD45RA-negative subsets were split from CD4+ cells. As for this clone: Its cognate antigen is unknown.

Points from the study as a whole: On the whole, naive subsets had larger estimated richness than memory subsets had.

The rearrangement joins TRBV5-4 to TRBJ1-3; no clear D. Sequencing was done on a sample of naive CD4+ T cells sorted from blood. Indicated subset: CD45RA+ positively selected. The origin of this receptor is a man aged 18 to 30 in good health. The CDR3 reads CASSSARDSGNTIYF. In nucleotides, the CDR3 is TGTGCCAGCAGCAGTGCTCGGGATTCTGGAAACACCATATATTTT.